Shown below are 9 T cell receptor beta chains from a single sample sequenced in a study of CD8 T cells in ankylosing spondylitis. Study findings and constraints: One TCR beta motif, made up of about 8 highly homologous variants, appeared characteristic of ankylosing spondylitis blood.

These receptors' targets are unknown. Using its own MiXCR run on the 5' RACE reads, TCRdb lists one record per CDR3 protein. Of 130,000 or so distinct CDR3 sequences in the sample, 15% to 20% were seen once. Material: blood, either unsorted or a sorted T cell fraction (not recorded which). These receptors were taken from a male donor with ankylosing spondylitis.

There are a few counts of this clonotype. This chain connects TRBV15 to TRBJ2-3; 9 nucleotides align to TRBD1. Looked up from germline, CDR1 is LNHNV and CDR2 is YYDKDF (reference sequence). The trim removed 1 base at V and 4 bases at J, leaving 6 bases unmatched. The CDR3 totals 16 residues. For the CDR3, the DNA is TGTGCCACCAGCAGAGCCACGGGGACAGGGTCAGATACGCAGTATTTT. It encodes CATSRATGTGSDTQYF.

This clonotype has a count of ten or more. The chain recombines TRBV4-1 with TRBJ1-1; no firm D call. Germline values: CDR1 MGHRA, CDR2 YSYEKL. The CDR3 loop spans 12 amino acids. Between the trimmed V and J ends, which lost 3 bases and 6 bases, there was a span of 8 bases. As DNA, the CDR3 is TGCGCCAGCAGCCACCCTTACGCTGAAGCTTTCTTT. It is translated as CASSHPYAEAFF.

This clonotype was counted at least ten times. The V and J genes are TRBV13 and TRBJ1-5; no definite D call. The CDR3 is made up of 12 amino acids. Trimming stripped 0 bases from V and 7 bases from J, with 4 bases between. Germline CDR1 reads PRHDT; CDR2 reads FYEKMQ (reference sequence). CDR3 residues: CASSLGRQPQHF. Written as DNA, the CDR3 is TGTGCCAGCAGCTTAGGAAGACAGCCCCAGCATTTT.

The J gene is TRBJ2-7, the V gene TRBV5-1; D not resolved. Germline V CDR1 and CDR2: SGHRS, YFSETQ. CDR3 size: 15 residues. V lost 0 bases and J lost 6, with 16 bases in between. CDR3 protein: CASSLEAGKTSEQYF. The CDR3 region has the DNA TGCGCCAGCAGCTTGGAGGCAGGTAAGACCTCCGAGCAGTACTTC. The full variable domain, its missing parts supplied by reference TRBV5-1 and TRBJ2-7, is KAGVTQTPRYLIKTRGQQVTLSCSPISGHRSVSWYQQTPGQGLQFLFEYFSETQRNKGNFPGRFSGRQFSNSRSEMNVSTLELGDSALYLCASSLEAGKTSEQYFGPGTRLTVT.

The V gene is TRBV5-6, the J gene TRBJ1-1; no clear D. Trimming removed 1 base from V and 0 bases from J, with 10 bases in between. Germline V lookup: CDR1 SGHDT, CDR2 YYEEEE. The CDR3 runs to 15 residues. As DNA, the CDR3 is TGTGCCAGCAGCTTGCTACCTGGGGTGAACACTGAAGCTTTCTTT. Encoded protein: CASSLLPGVNTEAFF.

The J gene is TRBJ2-7, the V gene TRBV12-3 or TRBV12-4; D perhaps matches TRBD2 (5 bases). The CDR3 has 14 residues. The V gene lost 1 base and the J gene lost 3 bases, with 10 bases spanning the gap. CDR3 region: CASSLGWGDYEQYF. The CDR3 nucleotides are TGTGCCAGCAGTTTAGGTTGGGGAGACTACGAGCAGTACTTC.

Ten or more counts support this clonotype. The rearrangement uses TRBV6-1 and TRBJ1-3; D gene uncertain. V was trimmed by 4 bases and J by 3 bases, leaving 4 bases between them. This CDR3 is 12 amino acids long. Per germline, CDR1 MNHNS and CDR2 SASEGT. The CDR3 nucleotides are TGTGCCAGCAGTGCGGTTGGAAACACCATATATTTT. Its translation is CASSAVGNTIYF.

This clonotype was observed a few times. The J gene is TRBJ2-1, the V gene TRBV14; tentatively, D is TRBD1 (6 bases). Germline loops: CDR1 SGHDN, CDR2 FVKESK. Deletions cut 1 base from V and 4 bases from J, with 14 bases between. CDR3 length: 16 amino acids. Here the CDR3 reads CASSQARTEFYNEQFF. The DNA for the CDR3 is TGTGCCAGCAGCCAAGCCCGGACAGAGTTTTACAATGAGCAGTTCTTC.

The J gene is TRBJ2-1, the V gene TRBV20-1, with D possibly being TRBD1 (6 bases). The CDR3 runs 15 residues. The ends were cut back, 3 bases at V and 0 bases at J, with 12 bases in the middle. Germline CDR1 DFQATT, CDR2 SNEGSKA (reference sequence). The CDR3 coding sequence is TGCAGTGCTAGGAACAGGGCCGGCTCCTACAATGAGCAGTTCTTC. Translated, it gives CSARNRAGSYNEQFF.